This T cell receptor beta chain was documented in a study of hypomethylating agent response in myelodysplastic syndrome. Germline V gives CDR1 SGHRS, CDR2 YFSETQ. V lost 0 bases to trimming and J lost 6 bases; unmatched junction nucleotides: 6. The CDR3 contains 15 residues. The table came from immunoSEQ multiplex PCR; TCRdb's copy has only in-frame clones and leaves some out. The sample carries around 4,500 clones, roughly four fifths recorded once. The clonotype comes from a human donor with myelodysplastic syndrome. Sequenced material: bone marrow, taken before or after starting hypomethylating agent treatment for myelodysplastic syndrome (not recorded which). The chain links TRBV5-1 to TRBJ2-1, with 7 bases that match TRBD2. CDR3 sequence reads: CASSLGLRERNEQFF. The CDR3 DNA sequence: TGCGCCAGCAGCTTGGGGCTGCGGGAGCGCAATGAGCAGTTCTTC.